This is a list of T cell receptor beta chains from one sample in a study of blood T cell repertoires in COVID-19. Repertoires were generated with immunoSEQ multiplex PCR, while TCRdb's copy carries only in-frame clones and drops some. This sample has about 40,000 clones, with roughly 84% found just once. The specimen sequenced was peripheral blood. These TCRs come from a human donor in a cohort sampled during active COVID-19. The conserved cysteine and the conserved F or W are not part of the CDR3 here.

v_call cdr3_aa
TRBV6-1 ASSGGGLGLEAKNIQY
TRBV5-1 ASSLSARVVGEQY
TRBV19 ASSHRLSGYT
TRBV9 ASSETGGRDEQF
TRBV2 ASSEQGMGANVLT
TRBV2 ASLPERETQY
TRBV7-2 ASSKTSGGFRQY
TRBV6-2/TRBV6-3 ASSRQQETQY
TRBV24-1 ATSDTGQGNYNEQF
TRBV6-1 ASSESGLSSYNEQF
TRBV14 AVVSRGNEQF
TRBV7-6 ASSDRGREKLF
TRBV5-5 ASSLAGRAGYT
TRBV7-3 ASSRGGAGGLYEQY
TRBV5-1 ASSLGGEGQPQH
TRBV6-5 ATTEYSNQPQH
TRBV9 ASSANTRSDTQY
TRBV5-1 ASSFSGGSDTQY
TRBV10-3 AITPRVEDTQY
TRBV4-1 ASSLSGTGHEQY
TRBV2 ASKPGTPSGKQF
TRBV2 ASTKDLGDTEAF
TRBV18 ASSPDRGREAF
TRBV5-1 ASSPDLGNSPLH
TRBV6-1 ASSERQGGPSGANVLT
TRBV12-3/TRBV12-4 ASSFRQNTEAF
TRBV18 ASSLGQYSNQPQH
TRBV7-3 ASSPGQGADTQY